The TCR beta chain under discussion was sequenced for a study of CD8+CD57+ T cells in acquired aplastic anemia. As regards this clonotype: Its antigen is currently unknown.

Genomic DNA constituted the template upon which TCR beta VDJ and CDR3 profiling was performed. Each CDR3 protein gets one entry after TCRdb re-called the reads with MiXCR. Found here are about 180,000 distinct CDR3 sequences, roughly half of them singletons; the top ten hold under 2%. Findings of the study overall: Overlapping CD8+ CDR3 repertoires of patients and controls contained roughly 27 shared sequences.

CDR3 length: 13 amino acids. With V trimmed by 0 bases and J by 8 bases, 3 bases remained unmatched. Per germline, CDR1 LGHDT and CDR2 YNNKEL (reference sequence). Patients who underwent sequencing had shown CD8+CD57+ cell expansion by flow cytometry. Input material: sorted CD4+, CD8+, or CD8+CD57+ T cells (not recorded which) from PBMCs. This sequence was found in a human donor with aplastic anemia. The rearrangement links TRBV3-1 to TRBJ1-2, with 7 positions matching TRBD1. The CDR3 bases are TGTGCCAGCAGCCAAGATGACAGGGTGGGCTACACCTTC. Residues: CASSQDDRVGYTF.